The 28 T cell receptor beta chains in this list originate from one sample, sequenced in a study of radiotherapy plus CTLA-4 blockade in lung cancer (dated by TCRdb to the late 2010s). The receptor library was made with the immunoSEQ multiplex PCR assay. The source is immuneACCESS, and TCRdb retained only in-frame sequences with V and J called. Part of the clones is not carried over; for the studies checked, unresolved V genes explain less than half of this, and the remainder is unexplained. This sample lists 35,000 to 45,000 clones; 75% to 80% were detected once. The ten largest make up 2.6% of the sample. This sample comprised peripheral blood, obtained from a patient treated with radiotherapy plus ipilimumab. The receptors come from a human donor with non-small cell lung cancer whose response to radiotherapy plus ipilimumab could not be evaluated.

The chain joins TRBV27 to TRBJ2-2; D ambiguous. The CDR3 extends over 15 amino acids. V lost 6 bases and J lost 1, with 12 bases in between. Germline lookup yields CDR1 MNHEY and CDR2 SMNVEV (reference sequence). The CDR3 nucleotides read TGTGCCAGCAGCCGAACTAACCTGAACACCGGGGAGCTGTTTTTT. The encoded protein is CASSRTNLNTGELFF.

The rearrangement uses TRBV28 and TRBJ2-5; maybe TRBD1 (6 bases). Germline V gene data show CDR1 as MDHEN and CDR2 as SYDVKM. This CDR3 comprises 15 residues. V lost 7 bases and J lost 1, with 16 bases in between. The CDR3: CASTPQGTTQETQYF. In nucleotides, the CDR3 is TGTGCCAGCACCCCTCAGGGGACGACCCAAGAGACCCAGTACTTC.

This chain joins TRBV19 and TRBJ2-1; TRBD2 matches 10 bases. With 5 bases clipped from V and 5 bases from J, the junction kept 6 bases outside the gene matches. The V gene's germline CDR1 is LNHDA and CDR2 SQIVND (reference sequence). This CDR3 comprises 15 residues. The CDR3 DNA reads as TGTGCCAGTAGTTCGTTAGCGGGAGGTAACAATGAGCAGTTCTTC. Its protein product is CASSSLAGGNNEQFF.

The chain is built from TRBV19 and TRBJ2-5, with D maybe TRBD1 (5 bases). The CDR3 covers 15 residues. The V end was cut by 8 bases, the J end by 3 bases, with 19 bases between. Germline V gene data show CDR1 as LNHDA and CDR2 as SQIVND (reference sequence). The CDR3 bases are TGTGCCAGTTCCCAGGGATCCGGATGGGAAGAGACCCAGTACTTC. Translated, it gives CASSQGSGWEETQYF.

The CDR3 DNA reads as TGTGCCAGCAGCCAAGAAGCCCTAGGACAGGGACGCTCGGATACGCAGTATTTT. Translating it yields CASSQEALGQGRSDTQYF. This chain links TRBV4-2 with TRBJ2-3; 8 positions match TRBD1. The J segment lost 6 bases and the V segment lost 0 bases, leaving 14 bases of the junction unmatched. The CDR3 runs 18 residues. The germline V gene encodes CDR1 LGHNA and CDR2 YNFKEQ.

Only a few counts were recorded for this clone. V and J are TRBV29-1 and TRBJ2-4; the D is unclear. The CDR3 totals 13 residues. Germline CDR1 reads SQVTM; CDR2 reads ANQGSEA. The germline V and J ends were trimmed by 6 bases and 3 bases, with 12 bases remaining between them. This CDR3 reads CSVFTEVKNIQYF. The DNA for the CDR3 is TGCAGCGTCTTTACCGAGGTCAAAAACATTCAGTACTTC.

The rearrangement joins TRBV7-2 to TRBJ1-1; TRBD1 matches at 8 bases. The CDR3 runs to 14 residues. J lost 7 bases, V lost 2 bases, and 6 bases had no gene match. Germline lookup yields CDR1 SGHTA and CDR2 FQGNSA. CDR3 in DNA: TGTGCCAGCAGCTTACAGGGGGCGCTTGGTGAAGCTTTCTTT. It translates to CASSLQGALGEAFF.

This clone has more than one count but fewer than ten. The genes are TRBV9 and TRBJ2-5; 10 bases align to TRBD2. Germline V lookup: CDR1 SGDLS, CDR2 YYNGEE. CDR3 length: 16 amino acids. The V and J ends lost 0 bases and 2 bases, in that order; junction bases with no gene match: 4. CDR3 residues: CASSVASGGEQETQYF. The CDR3 DNA reads as TGTGCCAGCAGCGTAGCTAGCGGGGGCGAACAAGAGACCCAGTACTTC.

This clone was counted between two and nine times. The chain couples TRBV19 to TRBJ1-3, with TRBD1 as a possible D gene (6 bases). V was cut by 4 bases and J by 0 bases, with 10 bases left in between. The CDR3 has 15 amino acids. The germline V gene encodes CDR1 LNHDA and CDR2 SQIVND (reference sequence). CDR3: CASSTGTSSGNTIYF. CDR3 sequence (DNA): TGTGCCAGTAGTACAGGGACAAGCTCTGGAAACACCATATATTTT.

This clone came up a few times. V gene TRBV7-9 combines with J gene TRBJ2-1, with TRBD2 matching 8 bases. The CDR3 totals 15 residues. V lost 2 bases, J lost 8 bases, and 8 bases stayed unmatched. From germline, CDR1 is SEHNR and CDR2 FQNEAQ (reference sequence). CDR3 residues: CASSLTGGNLDEQFF. DNA of the CDR3: TGTGCCAGCAGCTTAACGGGGGGGAACTTAGATGAGCAGTTCTTC.

This CDR3 is CASSAGTGSSEKLFF. DNA for the CDR3: TGTGCCAGCAGCGCCGGGACAGGGAGTAGTGAAAAACTGTTTTTT. The chain carries TRBV5-6 and TRBJ1-4; the match to TRBD1 covers 9 bases. Losses at the gene ends were 4 bases for V and 7 bases for J; bases not matched to a gene: 8. CDR1 is SGHDT and CDR2 is YYEEEE in the germline V gene. The CDR3 is 15 amino acids.

J is TRBJ2-1 and V is TRBV7-8; TRBD2 agrees at 11 bases. V trimming: 3 bases; J trimming: 2 bases; junction bases outside the gene matches: 3. CDR1 is SGHVS and CDR2 is FQNEAQ in the germline V gene. This CDR3 region has 16 residues. The CDR3 is CASSFGTSGPYNEQFF. The CDR3 coding sequence is TGTGCCAGCAGCTTCGGGACTAGCGGACCCTACAATGAGCAGTTCTTC.

Comment on this clone: The sample has other DNA sequences that encode this CDR3 too. The J gene is TRBJ2-3, the V gene TRBV4-1, with 7 bases that match TRBD2. J was trimmed by 3 bases and V by 3 bases; bases with no gene match: 9. The CDR3 has 16 amino acids. Germline CDR1 and CDR2: MGHRA and YSYEKL. The CDR3 DNA reads TGCGCCAGCAGCCAGGATTGGGAGGGGTTGACAGATACGCAGTATTTT. Amino acid sequence: CASSQDWEGLTDTQYF.

This clone was detected only once. In DNA form, the CDR3 reads TGTGCCAGCGCTGGGACAGGGGGCGCTCAGCCCCAGCATTTT. Its translation is CASAGTGGAQPQHF. The J gene is TRBJ1-5, the V gene TRBV28, with 12 bases aligning to TRBD1. CDR1 is MDHEN, CDR2 SYDVKM, per germline. The CDR3 covers 14 residues. The V gene end was trimmed by 8 bases and the J gene end by 6 bases; junction bases not matched to a gene: 5.

CDR3: CASSPRTTGGYTF. In DNA, the CDR3 is TGTGCCAGCAGCCCTAGGACGACAGGCGGCTACACCTTC. The chain joins TRBV9 to TRBJ1-2; the D gene is possibly TRBD1 (6 bases). Trimming removed 4 bases from V and 8 bases from J, with 15 bases in between. Germline CDR1 SGDLS, CDR2 YYNGEE. This CDR3 contains 13 residues.

This chain joins TRBV20-1 and TRBJ2-1; D is ambiguous. This CDR3 spans 10 amino acids. V was trimmed by 6 bases and J by 7 bases, leaving 7 bases between them. Germline CDR1 and CDR2: DFQATT and SNEGSKA (reference sequence). The CDR3 region is CSALINEQFF. In DNA, the CDR3 is TGCAGTGCCCTTATTAATGAGCAGTTCTTC.

The CDR3, as DNA: TGCACCAGCAGCCAAGCTAGCCCGGGAGGTAATGAGCAGTTCTTC. Its translation: CTSSQASPGGNEQFF. The chain couples TRBV1 to TRBJ2-1; the table's D gene call, TRBD2, was not cross checked with the DNA. TRBV1 is a pseudogene segment. This CDR3 is built from 15 residues.

This chain links TRBV7-6 with TRBJ1-1; D is uncertain. V lost 0 bases and J 4 bases, leaving 12 bases between the germline ends. Germline loops: CDR1 SGHVS, CDR2 FNYEAQ. The CDR3 consists of 15 residues. This chain's CDR3 is CASSLAFGSGTEAFF. CDR3 sequence (DNA): TGTGCCAGCAGCTTAGCTTTCGGATCGGGCACTGAAGCTTTCTTT.

The J gene is TRBJ1-1, the V gene TRBV5-1; 7 bases are a match to TRBD1. Germline CDR1 SGHRS, CDR2 YFSETQ. This CDR3 spans 14 amino acids. V was pared by 4 bases and J by 5 bases, with 8 bases of the junction left unmatched. CDR3 nucleotide sequence: TGCGCCAGCAGCGACCAGGGGGGTGGTACTGAAGCTTTCTTT. Protein product: CASSDQGGGTEAFF.

This chain uses TRBV27 with TRBJ2-2; D might be TRBD1 (6 bases). V lost 4 bases to trimming and J lost 6 bases, with 15 bases between them. This CDR3 region has 15 residues. Germline values: CDR1 MNHEY, CDR2 SMNVEV (reference sequence). CDR3: CASSSSGTYPGELFF. The CDR3 nucleotides read TGTGCCAGCAGTTCCTCCGGGACATACCCCGGGGAGCTGTTTTTT.

This chain connects TRBV19 to TRBJ1-5, with D tentatively TRBD1 (6 bases). The V gene lost 8 bases and the J gene lost 0 bases, with 11 bases spanning the gap. Per the germline V gene, CDR1 is LNHDA and CDR2 is SQIVND (reference sequence). This CDR3 comprises 14 residues. The CDR3 DNA reads as TGTGCCAGTGGACAGCCTTATAGCAATCAGCCCCAGCATTTT. Protein: CASGQPYSNQPQHF. The whole variable domain, remainder taken from reference TRBV19 and TRBJ1-5, is DGGITQSPKYLFRKEGQNVTLSCEQNLNHDAMYWYRQDPGQGLRLIYYSQIVNDFQKGDIAEGYSVSREKKESFPLTVTSAQKNPTAFYLCASGQPYSNQPQHFGDGTRLSIL.

This clone was found a few times. A junction boundary mismatches the germline segment, possibly from a read error. The chain is built from TRBV30 and TRBJ2-1; TRBD2 aligns across 11 bases. Looked up from germline, CDR1 is GTSNPN and CDR2 is SVGIG (reference sequence). The CDR3 extends over 13 amino acids. CDR3 sequence reads: CATTSGDYIEQFF. DNA of the CDR3: TGTGCCACGACTAGCGGGGACTACATTGAGCAGTTCTTC.

Written as DNA, the CDR3 is TGTGCCAGCAGTTACTCTGGAGGGGCCACCTACGAGCAGTACTTC. Its protein is CASSYSGGATYEQYF. The rearrangement links TRBV6-5 to TRBJ2-7; D is possibly TRBD2 (6 bases). Trimming removed 0 bases at V and 2 bases at J, with 11 bases between. Per the germline V gene, CDR1 is MNHEY and CDR2 is SVGAGI. This CDR3 spans 15 amino acids.

This clone occurred once. V usage is TRBV5-1 and J usage is TRBJ2-2; TRBD2 might be the D (6 bases). The CDR3 loop spans 17 amino acids. The germline gives CDR1 SGHRS, CDR2 YFSETQ. V was cut by 0 bases and J by 4 bases, with 16 bases left in between. CDR3 coding DNA: TGCGCCAGCAGCTTGGCTCGGGGGTGGCAGGGCACCGGGGAGCTGTTTTTT. Encoded protein: CASSLARGWQGTGELFF.

This clone was seen only once. As DNA, the CDR3 is TGCGCCAGCAGCTTGGGGGCCCTATCCTACAATGAGCAGTTCTTC. It yields the protein CASSLGALSYNEQFF. The chain has TRBV5-1 and TRBJ2-1; D unresolved. Germline CDR1 is SGHRS and CDR2 is YFSETQ. The CDR3 consists of 15 residues. V was clipped by 0 bases and J by 1 base, with 8 bases between them.

CDR3 in amino acids: CASSLLAGGPADTQYF. CDR3 DNA: TGTGCCAGCAGCTTACTAGCGGGGGGGCCGGCAGATACGCAGTATTTT. The chain carries TRBV2 and TRBJ2-3; 13 nucleotides align to TRBD2. With 6 bases clipped from V and 4 bases from J, the junction kept 7 bases outside the gene matches. Germline V CDR1 and CDR2: SNHLY, FYNNEI. The CDR3 totals 16 residues.

CDR3 nucleotides: TGCGCCAGCAGCTTCCGGGAGCCGGCCTATAACTATGGCTACACCTTC. Translation: CASSFREPAYNYGYTF. The chain links TRBV5-1 to TRBJ1-2; D ambiguous. From germline, CDR1 is SGHRS and CDR2 YFSETQ. This CDR3 is 16 amino acids long. Trimming took 2 bases from V and 1 from J, leaving 15 bases between them.

This sequence joins TRBV7-6 and TRBJ2-3, with D maybe TRBD2 (6 bases). The CDR3 spans 16 residues. Germline assignment: CDR1 SGHVS and CDR2 FNYEAQ. Deletions cut 1 base from V and 1 base from J, with 12 bases between. CDR3 in amino acids: CASSLGVGGGTDTQYF. The CDR3, as DNA: TGTGCCAGCAGCTTAGGGGTCGGCGGGGGCACAGATACGCAGTATTTT.